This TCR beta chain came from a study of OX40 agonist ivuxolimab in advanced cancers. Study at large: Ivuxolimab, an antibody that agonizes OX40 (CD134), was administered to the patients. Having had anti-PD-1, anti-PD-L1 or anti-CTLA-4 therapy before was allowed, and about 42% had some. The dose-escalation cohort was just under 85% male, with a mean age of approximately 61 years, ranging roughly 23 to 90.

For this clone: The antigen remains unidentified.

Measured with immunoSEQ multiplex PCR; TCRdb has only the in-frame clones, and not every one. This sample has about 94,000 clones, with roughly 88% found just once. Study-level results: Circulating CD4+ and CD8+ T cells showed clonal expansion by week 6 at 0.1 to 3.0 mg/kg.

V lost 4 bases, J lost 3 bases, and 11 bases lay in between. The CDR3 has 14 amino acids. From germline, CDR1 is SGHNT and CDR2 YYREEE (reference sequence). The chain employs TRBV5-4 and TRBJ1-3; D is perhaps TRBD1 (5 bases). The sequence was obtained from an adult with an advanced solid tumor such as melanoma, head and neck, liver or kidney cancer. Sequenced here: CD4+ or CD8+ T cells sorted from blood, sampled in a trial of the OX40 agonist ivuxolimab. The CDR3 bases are TGTGCCAGCAGCCTCAGGGAAGGTGGAAACACCATATATTTT. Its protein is CASSLREGGNTIYF.